This TCR beta chain was identified in a study of cytomegalovirus exposure and HLA in healthy donors. Study-wide points: Later on, a genetic analysis was performed. It linked a missense variant in DCLRE1C with V- and J-gene trimming of TCR beta.

The PCR employed 60 Vbeta primers together with 13 Jbeta primers. Profiled with immunoSEQ multiplex PCR; TCRdb holds only in-frame clones, not every one. Here the sample spans 90,000 to 130,000 clones, around 75% being singletons. This clone was seen a few times. Antigen specificity is unknown. Losses at the gene ends were 1 base for V and 4 bases for J; bases not matched to a gene: 11. Germline V CDR1 and CDR2: MGHRA, YSYEKL. The CDR3 extends over 17 amino acids. This sequence originates from a woman in her twenties or thirties in good health and CMV-seronegative. The rearrangement uses TRBV4-1 and TRBJ2-7, with 9 positions matching TRBD2. The sample comprised PBMCs. The DNA of the CDR3 is TGCGCCAGCAGCCAAGCGGAGGGGGCTAGCGGGGCTTACGAGCAGTACTTC. Its protein is CASSQAEGASGAYEQYF.